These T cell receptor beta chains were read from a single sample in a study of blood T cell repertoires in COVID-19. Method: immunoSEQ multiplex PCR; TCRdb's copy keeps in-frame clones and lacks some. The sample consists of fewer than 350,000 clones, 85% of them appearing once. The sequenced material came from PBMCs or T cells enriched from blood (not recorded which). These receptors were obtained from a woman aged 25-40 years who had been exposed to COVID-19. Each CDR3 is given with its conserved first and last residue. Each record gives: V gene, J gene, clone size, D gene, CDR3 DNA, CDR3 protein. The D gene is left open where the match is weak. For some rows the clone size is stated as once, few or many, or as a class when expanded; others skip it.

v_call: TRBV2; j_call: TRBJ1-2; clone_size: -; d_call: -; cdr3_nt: TGTGCCAGCAGTCGGGATGCAACCTATGGCTACACCTTC; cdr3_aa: CASSRDATYGYTF
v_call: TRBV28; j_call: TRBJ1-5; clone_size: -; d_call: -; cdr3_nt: TGTGCCAGCAGTTTCGGATTACAGGGAAGCAATCAGCCCCAGCATTTT; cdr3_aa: CASSFGLQGSNQPQHF
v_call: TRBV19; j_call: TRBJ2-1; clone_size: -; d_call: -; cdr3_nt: TGTGCCAGTAGTACCCCAGGCGGGTACAATGAGCAGTTCTTC; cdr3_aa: CASSTPGGYNEQFF
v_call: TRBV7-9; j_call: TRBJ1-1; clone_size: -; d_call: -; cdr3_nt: TGTGCCAGCAGCCCGGGGGGCCGACCTGAAGCTTTCTTT; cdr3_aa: CASSPGGRPEAFF
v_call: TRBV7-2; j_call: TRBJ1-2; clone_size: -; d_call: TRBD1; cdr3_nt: TGTGCCAGCAGCTTGGGACAGTTTAGATCTTGCACCTTC; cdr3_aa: CASSLGQFRSCTF
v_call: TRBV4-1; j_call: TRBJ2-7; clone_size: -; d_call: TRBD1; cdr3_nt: TGCGCCAGCAGCCAAGTTCTTGGGACAGGGGGTGGCGAGCAGTACTTC; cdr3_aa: CASSQVLGTGGGEQYF
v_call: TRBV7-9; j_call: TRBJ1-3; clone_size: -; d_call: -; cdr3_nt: TGTGCCAGCAGCTTAGGGGCGGGATTCGGTGGAAACACCATATATTTT; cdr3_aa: CASSLGAGFGGNTIYF
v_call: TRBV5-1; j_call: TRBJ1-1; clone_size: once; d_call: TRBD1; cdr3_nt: TGCGCCAGCAGTTTTCAGGGGGCCGGGGTGAACACTGAAGCTTTCTTT; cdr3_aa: CASSFQGAGVNTEAFF
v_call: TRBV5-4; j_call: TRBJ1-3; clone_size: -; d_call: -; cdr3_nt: TGTGCCAGCAGCTCGCTTCGGGAGGGCTCTGGAAACACCATATATTTT; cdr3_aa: CASSSLREGSGNTIYF
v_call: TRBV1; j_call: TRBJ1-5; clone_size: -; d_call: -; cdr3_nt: TGCACCAGCAGCCGGTTACAGGGGGCAGGCAATCAGCCCCAGCATTTT; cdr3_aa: CTSSRLQGAGNQPQHF
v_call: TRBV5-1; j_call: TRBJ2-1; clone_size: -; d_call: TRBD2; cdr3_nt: TGCGCCAGCAGCCCGGGACTAGCCCAACTAAGCTCCTACAATGAGCAGTTCTTC; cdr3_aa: CASSPGLAQLSSYNEQFF
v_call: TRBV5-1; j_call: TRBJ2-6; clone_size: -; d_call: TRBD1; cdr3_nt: TGCGCCAGCAGCTCCGGGACAGGGTCCGGGGCCAACGTCCTGACTTTC; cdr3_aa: CASSSGTGSGANVLTF
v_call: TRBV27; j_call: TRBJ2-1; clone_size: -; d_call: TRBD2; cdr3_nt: TGTGCCAGCAGTTTAGGGACTAGCGGGAGGAATGAGCAGTTCTTC; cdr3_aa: CASSLGTSGRNEQFF
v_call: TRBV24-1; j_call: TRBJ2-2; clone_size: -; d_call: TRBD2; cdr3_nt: TGTGCCACCAGTGACACTAGCGGGAGAAACACCGGGGAGCTGTTTTTT; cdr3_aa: CATSDTSGRNTGELFF
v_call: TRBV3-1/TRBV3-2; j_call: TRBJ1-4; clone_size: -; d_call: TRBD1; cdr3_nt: TGTGCCAGCAGCCTTGACAGGGGGCGAGAAAAACTGTTTTTT; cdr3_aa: CASSLDRGREKLFF
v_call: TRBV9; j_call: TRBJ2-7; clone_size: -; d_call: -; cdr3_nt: TGTGCCAGCAGCCCGCAGGTACAAAGGGGGGAGCAGTACTTC; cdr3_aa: CASSPQVQRGEQYF
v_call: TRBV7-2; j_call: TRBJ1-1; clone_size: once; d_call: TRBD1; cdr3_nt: TGTGCCAGCAGCCCCTTCACAGGGGGCGGGGGGAACACTGAAGCTTTCTTT; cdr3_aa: CASSPFTGGGGNTEAFF
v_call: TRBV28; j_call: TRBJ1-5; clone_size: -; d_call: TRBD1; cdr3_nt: TGTGCCAGCAGAATACAGGGGGCGCTTCAGCCCCAGCATTTT; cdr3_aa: CASRIQGALQPQHF
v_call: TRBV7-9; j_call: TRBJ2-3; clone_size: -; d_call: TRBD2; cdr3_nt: TGTGCCAGCAGCGCGCTAGCGGCTAGCACAGATACGCAGTATTTT; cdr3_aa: CASSALAASTDTQYF
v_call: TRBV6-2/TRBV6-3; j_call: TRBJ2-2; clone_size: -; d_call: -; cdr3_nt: TGTGCCAGCAGACCTCCTGCTCGGGGCACCGGGGAGCTGTTTTTT; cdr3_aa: CASRPPARGTGELFF
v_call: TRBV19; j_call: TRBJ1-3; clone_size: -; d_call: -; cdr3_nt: TGTGCCAGTAGTGGTCTAGGATCTTTCACTGGAAACACCATATATTTT; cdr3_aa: CASSGLGSFTGNTIYF
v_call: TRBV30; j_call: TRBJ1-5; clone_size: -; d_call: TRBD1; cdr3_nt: TGTGCCTGGAGTACAGGGGCGGGTCAGCCCCAGCATTTT; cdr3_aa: CAWSTGAGQPQHF
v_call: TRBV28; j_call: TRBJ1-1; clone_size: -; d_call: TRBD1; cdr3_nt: TGTGCCAGCAGAGGATTACAGGGGGCCAACACTGAAGCTTTCTTT; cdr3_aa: CASRGLQGANTEAFF
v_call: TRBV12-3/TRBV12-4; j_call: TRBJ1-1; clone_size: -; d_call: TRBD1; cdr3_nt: TGTGCCAGCAGTTCTTTAGGACAGGGACCTTTCTTT; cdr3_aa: CASSSLGQGPFF
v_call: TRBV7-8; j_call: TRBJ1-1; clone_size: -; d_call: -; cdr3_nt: TGTGCCAGCACTCTAGGAAGGTCCGGGAACACTGAAGCTTTCTTT; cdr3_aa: CASTLGRSGNTEAFF
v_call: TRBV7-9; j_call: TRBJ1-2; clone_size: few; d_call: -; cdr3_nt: TGTGCCAGCAGCCAGGACAGTAACTATGGCTACACCTTC; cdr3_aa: CASSQDSNYGYTF
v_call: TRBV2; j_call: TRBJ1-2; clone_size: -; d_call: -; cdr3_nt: TGTGCCAGCAGTGGGGAGGGGAGAGGCTACACCTTC; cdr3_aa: CASSGEGRGYTF
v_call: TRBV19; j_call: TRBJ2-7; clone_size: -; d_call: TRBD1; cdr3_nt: TGTGCCAGTAGTGCCAGACAGGGGCAGGTGAACGAGCAGTACTTC; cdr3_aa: CASSARQGQVNEQYF
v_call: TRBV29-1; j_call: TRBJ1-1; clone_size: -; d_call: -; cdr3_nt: TGCAGCGTTGCCATGAACACTGAAGCTTTCTTT; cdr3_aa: CSVAMNTEAFF
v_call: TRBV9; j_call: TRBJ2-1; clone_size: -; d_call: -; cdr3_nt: TGTGCCAGCAGCGTTACCTGGGCCCCGAGGGGGATCAATGAGCAGTTCTTC; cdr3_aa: CASSVTWAPRGINEQFF
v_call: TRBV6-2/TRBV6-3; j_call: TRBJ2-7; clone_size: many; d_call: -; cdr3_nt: TGTGCCAGCAGTTATACACAAACCTACGAGCAGTACTTC; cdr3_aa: CASSYTQTYEQYF
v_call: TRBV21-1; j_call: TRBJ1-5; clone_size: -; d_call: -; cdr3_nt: TGTGCCAGCCTAGCGGCGGGACAGGGGTTGGGCAATCAGCCCCAGCATTTT; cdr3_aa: CASLAAGQGLGNQPQHF